Shown below are 15 T cell receptor beta chains from a single sample sequenced in a study of T cells in Graves' hyperthyroidism and ophthalmopathy. Researchers amplified the TCR beta CDR3 regions from RNA transcripts. When the TCR CDR3 underwent first-round RT-PCR, the HTBI primer set was used. One entry per CDR3 protein results from TCRdb running MiXCR on the multiplex PCR reads. The sample includes some 560,000 distinct CDR3 sequences, about 14% of them seen just once. Sequencing input: blood. The origin of the receptors is a woman in her thirties or forties with Graves' hyperthyroidism.

CDR3 in amino acids: CASSRDAWGTEAFF. DNA for the CDR3: TGTGCCAGTAGCAGGGACGCCTGGGGGACTGAAGCTTTCTTT. The V gene is TRBV19, the J gene TRBJ1-1, with D tentatively TRBD1 (5 bases). V lost 6 bases and J 5 bases, leaving 16 bases between the germline ends. CDR1 is LNHDA, CDR2 SQIVND, per germline (reference sequence). The CDR3 extends over 14 amino acids.

This clonotype came up many times. V gene TRBV5-1 combines with J gene TRBJ2-7; 7 positions match TRBD2. CDR3 length: 15 amino acids. Trimming took 1 base from V and 2 from J; bases not matched to a gene: 6. The germline gives CDR1 SGHRS, CDR2 YFSETQ. The CDR3 region is CASSLRLAATYEQYF. As DNA, the CDR3 is TGCGCCAGCAGCTTGCGGCTAGCGGCGACCTACGAGCAGTACTTC.

This clonotype was observed at least ten times. The gene calls are TRBV5-5 and TRBJ1-1; 8 positions match TRBD1. The germline gives CDR1 SGHKS, CDR2 YYEKEE (reference sequence). V trimming: 4 bases; J trimming: 1 base; junction bases outside the gene matches: 6. CDR3 length equals 15 residues. The CDR3 DNA reads as TGTGCCAGCAGCATCCGGGACAGGAGGAACACTGAAGCTTTCTTT. Translating it yields CASSIRDRRNTEAFF.

This chain joins TRBV5-6 and TRBJ1-6, with TRBD1 matching over 8 bases. CDR1 and CDR2 from the germline V gene are SGHDT and YYEEEE. The CDR3 consists of 17 residues. Germline trimming cut 1 base from V and 6 bases from J; bases unmatched to any gene: 9. The CDR3 bases are TGTGCCAGCAGCTTGCTGACAGGGGAATTTGCTAATTCACCCCTCCACTTT. The encoded protein is CASSLLTGEFANSPLHF.

At least ten counts were recorded for this clonotype. The J gene is TRBJ1-5, the V gene TRBV6-1; 7 nucleotides align to TRBD1. The CDR3 has 15 amino acids. Germline CDR1 and CDR2: MNHNS and SASEGT. The junction had 7 bases not matched to a gene; V was cut back by 6 bases and J by 2 bases. The CDR3 region is CASRQGMWGNQPQHF. CDR3 sequence (DNA): TGTGCCAGCAGACAGGGGATGTGGGGCAATCAGCCCCAGCATTTT.

Remarks on this clonotype: The missing conserved phenylalanine or tryptophan at the end of this CDR3 makes a read error likely. This chain connects TRBV29-1 to TRBJ2-7; the D is unclear. The DNA end is a closer match to TRBJ2-1, so the J assignment may be wrong. Germline values: CDR1 SQVTM, CDR2 ANQGSEA. The CDR3 length is 12 residues. CDR3 bases: TGCAGCGTTGAAGATTGGCGCTACGAGCAGTTCCTC. Residues: CSVEDWRYEQFL.

This clonotype has ten or more counts. The chain joins TRBV20-1 to TRBJ2-3; maybe TRBD1 (5 bases). Per the germline V gene, CDR1 is DFQATT and CDR2 is SNEGSKA (reference sequence). CDR3 length: 15 residues. The V and J ends lost 1 base and 1 base respectively, with 12 bases between them. The CDR3 region is CSARVDSLGTDTQYF. The CDR3 region has the DNA TGCAGTGCTAGAGTTGACAGCCTGGGCACAGATACGCAGTATTTT.

This clonotype appeared many times. The chain uses TRBV3-1 and TRBJ1-6; D not certain. The germline CDR1 and CDR2 sequences are LGHDT and YNNKEL (reference sequence). The CDR3 is 12 amino acids. The V end was cut by 5 bases, the J end by 12 bases, with 11 bases between. The CDR3 bases are TGTGCCAGCAGCTCATACGAGTTACCCCTCCACTTT. This gives the protein CASSSYELPLHF. Supplemented by reference TRBV3-1 and TRBJ1-6, the full variable domain reads DTAVSQTPKYLVTQMGNDKSIKCEQNLGHDTMYWYKQDSKKFLKIMFSYNNKELIINETVPNRFSPKSPDKAHLNLHINSLELGDSAVYFCASSSYELPLHFGNGTRLTVT.

Note on this clonotype: A much more abundant neighbour one base away suggests this may be a read error. This chain uses TRBV6-1 with TRBJ1-1, with 8 bases lining up with TRBD1. This CDR3 is built from 16 residues. Germline CDR1 and CDR2: MNHNS and SASEGT. The CDR3 loop reads CASGEETGVMNTEAFF. In DNA form, the CDR3 reads TGTGCCAGCGGTGAGGAGACAGGGGTTATGAACACTGAAGCTTTCTTT.

This clonotype was detected many times. The V and J genes are TRBV27 and TRBJ2-1; D may be TRBD2 (6 bases). V lost 3 bases and J 6 bases, leaving 24 bases between the germline ends. The length of the CDR3 is 18 residues. Germline V gene data show CDR1 as MNHEY and CDR2 as SMNVEV (reference sequence). CDR3 sequence reads: CASSFLLGNSGGGNEQFF. CDR3 coding DNA: TGTGCCAGCAGTTTTCTCCTCGGGAATTCCGGGGGAGGCAATGAGCAGTTCTTC.

The rearrangement uses TRBV6-1 and TRBJ1-6; possible D gene TRBD1, 5 bases. The germline V gene has CDR1 MNHNS and CDR2 SASEGT. Trimming cost V 5 bases and J 9 bases, with 17 bases left between them. CDR3 length equals 15 residues. This chain's CDR3 is CASSSGLQTGSPLHF. The CDR3 bases are TGTGCCAGCAGTTCGGGACTTCAAACTGGTTCACCCCTCCACTTT.

The rearrangement uses TRBV2 and TRBJ2-5; no clear D. V was shortened by 8 bases and J by 0 bases, with 10 bases between the two germline ends. Germline values: CDR1 SNHLY, CDR2 FYNNEI. The CDR3 sequence is 13 residues long. CDR3 amino acids: CASFDKHQETQYF. DNA for the CDR3: TGTGCCAGCTTTGACAAGCACCAAGAGACCCAGTACTTC.

This clonotype was picked up many times. The gene calls are TRBV30 and TRBJ2-1, with D perhaps TRBD2 (5 bases). Germline CDR1 GTSNPN, CDR2 SVGIG (reference sequence). The CDR3 extends over 12 amino acids. Trimming left V 2 bases short and J 5 bases short, with 7 bases between. The CDR3 region is CAWSREDNEQFF. In nucleotides, the CDR3 is TGTGCCTGGAGTCGGGAAGACAATGAGCAGTTCTTC.

This clonotype was detected ten times or more. This chain joins TRBV28 and TRBJ1-2, with D maybe TRBD1 (5 bases). CDR1 is MDHEN, CDR2 SYDVKM, per germline. The length of the CDR3 is 13 residues. Trimming took 6 bases from V and 4 from J, leaving 12 bases between them. The CDR3: CASRRDGSYGYTF. The CDR3 DNA is TGTGCCAGCAGGAGGGACGGATCCTATGGCTACACCTTC.

This clonotype was seen ten or more times. J is TRBJ1-5 and V is TRBV10-3; D gene ambiguous. The CDR3 consists of 12 residues. Trimming cost V 1 base and J 3 bases, with 1 base left between them. The germline CDR1 and CDR2 sequences are ENHRY and SYGVKD. The CDR3 loop reads CAISEFNQPQHF. The CDR3 DNA follows: TGTGCCATCAGTGAGTTCAATCAGCCCCAGCATTTT.